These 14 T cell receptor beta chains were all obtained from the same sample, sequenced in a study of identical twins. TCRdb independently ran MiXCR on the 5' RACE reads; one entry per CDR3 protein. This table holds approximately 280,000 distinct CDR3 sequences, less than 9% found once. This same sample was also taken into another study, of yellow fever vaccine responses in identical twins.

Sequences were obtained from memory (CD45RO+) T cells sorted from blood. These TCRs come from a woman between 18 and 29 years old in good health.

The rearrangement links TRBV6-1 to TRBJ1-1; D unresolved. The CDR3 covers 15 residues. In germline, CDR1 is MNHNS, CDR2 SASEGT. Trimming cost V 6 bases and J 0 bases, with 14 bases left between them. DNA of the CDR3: TGTGCCAGCAGCGCCCGCGAGAGTTTGAACACTGAAGCTTTCTTT. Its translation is CASSARESLNTEAFF.

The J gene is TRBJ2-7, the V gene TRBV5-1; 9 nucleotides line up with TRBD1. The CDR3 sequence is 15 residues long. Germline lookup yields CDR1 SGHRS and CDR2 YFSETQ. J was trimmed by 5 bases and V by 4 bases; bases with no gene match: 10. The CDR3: CASSLQQGAIHEQYF. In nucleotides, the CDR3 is TGCGCCAGCAGCCTCCAACAGGGGGCGATTCACGAGCAGTACTTC. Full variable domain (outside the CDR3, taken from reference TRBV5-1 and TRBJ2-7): KAGVTQTPRYLIKTRGQQVTLSCSPISGHRSVSWYQQTPGQGLQFLFEYFSETQRNKGNFPGRFSGRQFSNSRSEMNVSTLELGDSALYLCASSLQQGAIHEQYFGPGTRLTVT.

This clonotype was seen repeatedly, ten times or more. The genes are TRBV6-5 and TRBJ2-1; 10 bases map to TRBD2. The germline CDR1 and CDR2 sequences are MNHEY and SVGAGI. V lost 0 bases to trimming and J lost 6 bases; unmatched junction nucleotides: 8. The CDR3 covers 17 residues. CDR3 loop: CASSYSLAGVLINEQFF. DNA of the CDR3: TGTGCCAGCAGTTACTCTCTAGCGGGAGTTCTTATCAATGAGCAGTTCTTC.

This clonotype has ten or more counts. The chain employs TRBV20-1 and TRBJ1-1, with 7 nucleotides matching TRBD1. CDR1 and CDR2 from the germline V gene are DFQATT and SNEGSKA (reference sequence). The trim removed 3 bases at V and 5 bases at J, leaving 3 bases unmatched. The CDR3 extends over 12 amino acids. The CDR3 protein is CSASTGETEAFF. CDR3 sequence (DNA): TGCAGTGCTAGTACAGGGGAGACTGAAGCTTTCTTT.

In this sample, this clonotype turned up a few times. CDR3 nucleotide sequence: TGTGCCAGCAGACGGGACAGGGCTAACACCGGGGAGCTGTTTTTT. This encodes CASRRDRANTGELFF. The V call is TRBV28, the J call TRBJ2-2, with 9 bases identical to TRBD1. Trimming took 6 bases from V and 2 from J; bases not matched to a gene: 4. The germline V gene has CDR1 MDHEN and CDR2 SYDVKM. The CDR3 consists of 15 residues.

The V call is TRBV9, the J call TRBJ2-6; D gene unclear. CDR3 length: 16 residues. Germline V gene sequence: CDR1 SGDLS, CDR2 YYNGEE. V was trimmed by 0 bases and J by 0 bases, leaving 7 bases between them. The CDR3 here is CASSVERYSGANVLTF. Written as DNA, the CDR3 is TGTGCCAGCAGCGTAGAACGGTACTCTGGGGCCAACGTCCTGACTTTC.

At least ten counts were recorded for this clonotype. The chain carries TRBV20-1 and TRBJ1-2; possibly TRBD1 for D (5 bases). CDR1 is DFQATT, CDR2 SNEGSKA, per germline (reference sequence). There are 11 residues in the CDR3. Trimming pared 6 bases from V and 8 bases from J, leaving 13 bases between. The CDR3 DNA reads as TGCAGTGCCGCAGGGTCAGGCGGCTACACCTTC. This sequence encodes CSAAGSGGYTF.

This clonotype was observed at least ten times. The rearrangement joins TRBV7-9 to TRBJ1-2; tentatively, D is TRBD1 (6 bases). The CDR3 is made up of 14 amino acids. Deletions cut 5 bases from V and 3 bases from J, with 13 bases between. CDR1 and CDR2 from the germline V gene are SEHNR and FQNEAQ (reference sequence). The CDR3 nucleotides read TGTGCCAGCAGCCCCCTGGGGGCAGACTATGGCTACACCTTC. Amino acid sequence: CASSPLGADYGYTF.

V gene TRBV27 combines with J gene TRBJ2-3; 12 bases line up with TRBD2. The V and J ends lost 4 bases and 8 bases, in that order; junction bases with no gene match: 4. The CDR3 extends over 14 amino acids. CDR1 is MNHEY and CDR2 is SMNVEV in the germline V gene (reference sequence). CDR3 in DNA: TGTGCCAGCAGTTCCCCTAGCGGGAGGGGTACGCAGTATTTT. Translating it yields CASSSPSGRGTQYF.

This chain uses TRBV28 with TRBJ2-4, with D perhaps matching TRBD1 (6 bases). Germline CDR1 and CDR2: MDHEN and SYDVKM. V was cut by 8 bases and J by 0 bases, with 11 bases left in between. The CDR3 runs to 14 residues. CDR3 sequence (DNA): TGTGCCAGCCTTCTCAGGGGAGCCAAAAACATTCAGTACTTC. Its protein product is CASLLRGAKNIQYF.

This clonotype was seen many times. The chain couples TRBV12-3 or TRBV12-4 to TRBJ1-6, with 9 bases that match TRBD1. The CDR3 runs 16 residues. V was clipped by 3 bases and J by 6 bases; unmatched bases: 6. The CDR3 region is CASSLVTTGGNSPLHF. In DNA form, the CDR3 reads TGTGCCAGCAGTTTGGTTACGACAGGGGGTAATTCACCCCTCCACTTT.

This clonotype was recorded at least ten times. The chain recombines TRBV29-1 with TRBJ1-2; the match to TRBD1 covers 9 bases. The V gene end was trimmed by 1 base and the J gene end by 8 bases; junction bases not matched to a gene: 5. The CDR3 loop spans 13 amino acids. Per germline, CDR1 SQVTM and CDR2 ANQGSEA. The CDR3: CSVEGTGGRGYTF. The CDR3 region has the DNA TGCAGCGTTGAAGGAACAGGGGGCAGAGGCTACACCTTC.

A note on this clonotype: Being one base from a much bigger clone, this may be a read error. The CDR3, as DNA: TGTGCCAGCAGTGACTCAGGTCTTGCGTCCTACAATGAGCAGTCCTTC. It encodes CASSDSGLASYNEQSF. V is TRBV6-4 and J is TRBJ2-1; D uncertain. The CDR3 has 16 residues. Germline V gene data show CDR1 as MRHNA and CDR2 as SNTAGT.

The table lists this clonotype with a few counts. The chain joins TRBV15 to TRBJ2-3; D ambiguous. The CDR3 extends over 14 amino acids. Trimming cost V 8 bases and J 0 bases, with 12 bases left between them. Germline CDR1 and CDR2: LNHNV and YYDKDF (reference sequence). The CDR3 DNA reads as TGTGCCACCCGATCGGCAGCTAGCACAGATACGCAGTATTTT. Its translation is CATRSAASTDTQYF. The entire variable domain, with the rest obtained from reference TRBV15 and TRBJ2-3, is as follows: DAMVIQNPRYQVTQFGKPVTLSCSQTLNHNVMYWYQQKSSQAPKLLFHYYDKDFNNEADTPDNFQSRRPNTSFCFLDIRSPGLGDTAMYLCATRSAASTDTQYFGPGTRLTVL.